This is a list of T cell receptor beta chains from one sample in a study of PD-L1 blockade in urothelial cancer. Profiled with immunoSEQ multiplex PCR; TCRdb holds only in-frame clones, not every one. The sample records about 95,000 clones, over 75% being singletons. This specimen consisted of PBMCs, obtained around atezolizumab (anti-PD-L1) treatment. Every receptor here comes from a man aged 55 to 70 with urothelial cancer. The CDR3 runs from the conserved cysteine through the conserved F or W. D genes are given only for firm matches. Clone size is not always given. Where it is, it says once, few, many or a class for expanded clones.

J gene	V gene	clone size	D gene	CDR3 length	CDR3 protein	CDR3 DNA
TRBJ1-5	TRBV19	-	-	17	CASSISSRGSSSQPQHF	TGTGCCAGTAGTATCTCTAGCAGGGGCAGTTCAAGTCAGCCCCAGCATTTT
TRBJ1-5	TRBV2	once	-	13	CASNRDNGQPQHF	TGTGCCAGCAACCGGGACAACGGTCAGCCCCAGCATTTT
TRBJ1-1	TRBV9	-	TRBD1	15	CASSHGQAVNTEAFF	TGTGCCAGCAGCCACGGACAGGCCGTGAACACTGAAGCTTTCTTT
TRBJ2-1	TRBV4-3	-	TRBD2	15	CASSQDHRGDNEQFF	TGCGCCAGCAGCCAAGATCACCGGGGGGACAATGAGCAGTTCTTC
TRBJ2-3	TRBV5-1	-	TRBD2	16	CASSSGTSGPGYTQYF	TGCGCCAGCAGCTCTGGGACTAGCGGCCCTGGGTATACGCAGTATTTT
TRBJ2-7	TRBV5-4	-	-	14	CASSTGIISYEQYF	TGTGCCAGCAGCACCGGGATAATCTCCTACGAGCAGTACTTC
TRBJ1-1	TRBV19	-	-	16	CASSSPSRGSNTEAFF	TGTGCCAGTAGTAGCCCAAGCAGGGGATCGAACACTGAAGCTTTCTTT
TRBJ1-1	TRBV9	-	TRBD1	16	CASSEQGAPGGTEAFF	TGTGCCAGCAGCGAACAGGGGGCGCCGGGTGGCACTGAAGCTTTCTTT
TRBJ2-3	TRBV2	-	-	13	CASSENFGDTQYF	TGTGCCAGCAGTGAAAACTTCGGGGATACGCAGTATTTT
TRBJ2-7	TRBV5-1	-	TRBD1	13	CASSEQGVGEQYF	TGCGCCAGCAGTGAACAGGGGGTTGGCGAGCAGTACTTC
TRBJ1-2	TRBV29-1	-	-	13	CSAGTPSNYGYTF	TGCAGCGCCGGGACACCGTCTAATTATGGCTACACCTTC
TRBJ2-7	TRBV11-3	-	-	13	CASSFAVTGEQYF	TGTGCCAGCAGCTTTGCAGTTACGGGCGAGCAGTACTTC
TRBJ2-5	TRBV5-1	few	-	15	CASSAAGTSSSTQYF	TGCGCCAGCAGCGCCGCAGGGACATCTTCTTCCACCCAGTACTTC
TRBJ1-2	TRBV6-6	-	TRBD1	13	CASRMGQGNGYTF	TGTGCCAGCAGGATGGGACAGGGAAATGGCTACACCTTC
TRBJ2-3	TRBV21-1	once	-	20	CASSSPSGLAGGPDPDTQYF	TGTGCCAGCAGCTCCCCCTCGGGGCTAGCGGGGGGCCCGGACCCAGATACGCAGTATTTT
TRBJ2-5	TRBV7-6	-	-	15	CASSLGQGGRETQYF	TGTGCCAGCAGCTTAGGTCAAGGTGGCAGGGAGACCCAGTACTTC
TRBJ2-3	TRBV30	-	-	14	CAWRIPGFTDTQYF	TGTGCCTGGAGAATACCGGGTTTCACAGATACGCAGTATTTT
TRBJ2-7	TRBV10-3	few	-	15	CAISARTTGTYEQYF	TGTGCCATCAGTGCCCGAACGACAGGTACCTACGAGCAGTACTTC
TRBJ2-3	TRBV7-3	-	TRBD2	17	CASSRGGAGDGTDTQYF	TGTGCCAGCAGCCGGGGAGGGGCGGGAGATGGCACAGATACGCAGTATTTT
TRBJ2-7	TRBV5-1	-	TRBD1	16	CASSLGRDRSTYEQYF	TGCGCCAGCAGCTTGGGACGGGACAGGAGTACCTACGAGCAGTACTTC
TRBJ1-3	TRBV6-4	once	TRBD1	16	CASMQRDRFSGNTIYF	TGTGCCAGCATGCAACGGGACAGGTTCTCTGGAAACACCATATATTTT
TRBJ2-3	TRBV19	-	-	14	CASSMGQGLDTQYF	TGTGCCAGTAGTATGGGGCAGGGCTTGGATACGCAGTATTTT
TRBJ1-1	TRBV7-3	-	-	17	CASSSLPLTARNTEAFF	TGTGCCAGCAGCTCTCTTCCCCTGACAGCGCGCAACACTGAAGCTTTCTTT
TRBJ2-1	TRBV18	-	TRBD2	15	CASSPVAGGRNEQFF	TGTGCCAGCTCACCAGTAGCGGGGGGGCGGAATGAGCAGTTCTTC
TRBJ1-1	TRBV9	-	TRBD1	15	CASSATGGPNTEAFF	TGTGCCAGCAGCGCCACAGGGGGGCCGAACACTGAAGCTTTCTTT
TRBJ2-3	TRBV14	-	-	13	CASSQDIVDTQYF	TGTGCCAGCAGCCAAGACATAGTAGATACGCAGTATTTT
TRBJ2-2	TRBV7-3	once	-	14	CASSLGPYTGELFF	TGTGCCAGCAGCCTCGGTCCTTACACCGGGGAGCTGTTTTTT
TRBJ2-1	TRBV18	-	TRBD2	15	CASSPTSGRKNEQFF	TGTGCCAGCTCACCCACTAGCGGGAGGAAAAATGAGCAGTTCTTC
TRBJ2-7	TRBV28	-	-	13	CASSRQVSYEQYF	TGTGCCAGCAGTCGACAGGTGTCCTACGAGCAGTACTTC
TRBJ2-3	TRBV7-9	-	-	12	CASSLGADTQYF	TGTGCCAGCAGCTTAGGCGCAGATACGCAGTATTTT
TRBJ1-1	TRBV7-2	once	-	13	CASKFTGSIDAFF	TGTGCCAGCAAATTTACGGGGTCAATTGACGCTTTCTTT
TRBJ2-1	TRBV19	once	TRBD2	17	CASSIDLLAGTYNEQFF	TGTGCCAGTAGTATAGATCTACTAGCGGGGACCTACAATGAGCAGTTCTTC
TRBJ2-7	TRBV5-4	-	-	14	CASSLGGKAYEQYF	TGTGCCAGCAGCTTGGGTGGCAAAGCCTACGAGCAGTACTTC
TRBJ2-2	TRBV5-1	few	-	15	CASSPDWINTGELFF	TGCGCCAGCAGCCCCGACTGGATCAACACCGGGGAGCTGTTTTTT
TRBJ2-7	TRBV23-1	-	TRBD1	16	CASSQPARTGESEQYF	TGCGCCAGCAGTCAACCCGCTAGGACAGGGGAATCCGAGCAGTACTTC
TRBJ1-3	TRBV5-1	-	-	12	CASADPGNTIYF	TGCGCCAGCGCAGATCCTGGAAACACCATATATTTT
TRBJ1-2	TRBV5-1	-	TRBD1	18	CASSPFRDRGSITYGYTF	TGCGCCAGCAGCCCGTTCCGGGACAGAGGGTCCATAACCTATGGCTACACCTTC
TRBJ1-3	TRBV10-2	-	-	16	CASGRGGSGSGNTIYF	TGCGCCAGCGGGCGGGGGGGCAGCGGCTCTGGAAACACCATATATTTT
TRBJ1-2	TRBV28	-	-	14	CASSKGGRRYGYTF	TGTGCCAGCAGTAAAGGGGGACGTCGGTATGGCTACACCTTC
TRBJ2-3	TRBV30	-	-	12	CAWGASTDTQYF	TGTGCCTGGGGAGCCAGCACAGATACGCAGTATTTT
TRBJ1-3	TRBV4-2	-	TRBD1	16	CASSQSDRVTGNTIYF	TGTGCCAGCAGCCAATCAGACAGGGTCACCGGAAACACCATATATTTT
TRBJ1-4	TRBV28	-	-	13	CASRTPQGEKLFF	TGTGCCAGCAGAACTCCCCAGGGCGAAAAACTGTTTTTT